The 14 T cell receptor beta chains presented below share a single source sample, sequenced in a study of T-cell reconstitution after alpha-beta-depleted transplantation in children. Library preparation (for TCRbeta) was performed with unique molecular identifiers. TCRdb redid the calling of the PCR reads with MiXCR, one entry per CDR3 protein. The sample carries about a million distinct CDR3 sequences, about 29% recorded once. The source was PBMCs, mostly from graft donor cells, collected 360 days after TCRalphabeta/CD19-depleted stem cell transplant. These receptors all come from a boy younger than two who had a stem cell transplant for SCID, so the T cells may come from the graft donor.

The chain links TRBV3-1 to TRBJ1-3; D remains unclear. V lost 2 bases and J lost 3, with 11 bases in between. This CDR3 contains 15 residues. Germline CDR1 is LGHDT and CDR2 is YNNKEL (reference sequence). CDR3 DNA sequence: TGTGCCAGCAGCCAAAGCCAACGGTTTGGAAACACCATATATTTT. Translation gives CASSQSQRFGNTIYF.

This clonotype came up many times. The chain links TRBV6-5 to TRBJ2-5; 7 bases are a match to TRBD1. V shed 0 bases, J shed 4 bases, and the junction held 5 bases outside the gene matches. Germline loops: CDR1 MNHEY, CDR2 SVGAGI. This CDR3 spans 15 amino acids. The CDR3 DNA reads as TGTGCCAGCAGTTACTCCGAGGGGGCCGTAGAGACCCAGTACTTC. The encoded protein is CASSYSEGAVETQYF.

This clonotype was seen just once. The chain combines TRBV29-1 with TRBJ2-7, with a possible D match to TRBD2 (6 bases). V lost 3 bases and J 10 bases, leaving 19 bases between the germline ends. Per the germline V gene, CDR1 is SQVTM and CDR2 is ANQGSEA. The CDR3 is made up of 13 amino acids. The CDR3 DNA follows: TGCAGCGTTGAGGGGGACTGGGGGAGTGCTCAGTACTTC. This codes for CSVEGDWGSAQYF.

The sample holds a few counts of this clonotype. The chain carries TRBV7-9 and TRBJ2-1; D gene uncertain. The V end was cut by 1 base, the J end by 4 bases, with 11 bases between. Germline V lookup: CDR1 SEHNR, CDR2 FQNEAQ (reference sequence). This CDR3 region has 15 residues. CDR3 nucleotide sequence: TGTGCCAGCAGCTTAGGGCCCCAAGATTACAATGAGCAGTTCTTC. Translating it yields CASSLGPQDYNEQFF.

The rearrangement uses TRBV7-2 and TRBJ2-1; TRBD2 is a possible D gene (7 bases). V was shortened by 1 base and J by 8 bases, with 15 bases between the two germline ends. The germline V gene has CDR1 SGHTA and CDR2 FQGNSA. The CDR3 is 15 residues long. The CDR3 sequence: CASSLVGGGQDEQFF. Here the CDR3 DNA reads TGTGCCAGCAGCTTAGTAGGGGGGGGTCAGGATGAGCAGTTCTTC. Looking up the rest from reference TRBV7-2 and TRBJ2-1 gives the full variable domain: GAGVSQSPSNKVTEKGKDVELRCDPISGHTALYWYRQSLGQGLEFLIYFQGNSAPDKSGLPSDRFSAERTGGSVSTLTIQRTQQEDSAVYLCASSLVGGGQDEQFFGPGTRLTVL.

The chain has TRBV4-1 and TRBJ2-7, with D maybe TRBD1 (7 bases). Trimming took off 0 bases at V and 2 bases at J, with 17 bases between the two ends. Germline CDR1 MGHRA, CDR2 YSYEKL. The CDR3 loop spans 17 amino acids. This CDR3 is CASSQDLAGQHTYEQYF. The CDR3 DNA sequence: TGCGCCAGCAGCCAAGATCTTGCGGGACAGCATACCTACGAGCAGTACTTC.

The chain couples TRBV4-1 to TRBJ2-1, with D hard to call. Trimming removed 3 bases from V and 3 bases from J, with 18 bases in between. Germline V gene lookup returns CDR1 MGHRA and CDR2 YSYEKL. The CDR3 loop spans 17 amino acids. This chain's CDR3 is CASSHYGRQTYYNEQFF. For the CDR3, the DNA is TGCGCCAGCAGCCACTACGGCCGCCAGACTTACTACAATGAGCAGTTCTTC.

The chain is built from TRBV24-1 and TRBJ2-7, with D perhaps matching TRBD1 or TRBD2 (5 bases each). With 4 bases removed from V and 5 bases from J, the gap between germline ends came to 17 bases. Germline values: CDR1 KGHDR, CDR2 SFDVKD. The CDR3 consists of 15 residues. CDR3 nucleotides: TGTGCCACCAGTGACCCCGGGACCGAAAAGGACGAGCAGTACTTC. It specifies CATSDPGTEKDEQYF.

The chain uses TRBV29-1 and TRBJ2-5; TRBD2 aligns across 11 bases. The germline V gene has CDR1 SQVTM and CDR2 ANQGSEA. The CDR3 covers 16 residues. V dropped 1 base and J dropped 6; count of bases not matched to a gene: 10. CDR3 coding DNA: TGCAGCGTTGAAGTCCTATTAGCGGGGGGGATGCAGACCCAGTACTTC. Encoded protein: CSVEVLLAGGMQTQYF.

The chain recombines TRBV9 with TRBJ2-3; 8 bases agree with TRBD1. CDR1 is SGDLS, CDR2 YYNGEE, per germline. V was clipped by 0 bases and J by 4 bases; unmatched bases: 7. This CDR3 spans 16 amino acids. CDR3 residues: CASSVVGGQAADTQYF. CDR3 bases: TGTGCCAGCAGCGTAGTTGGGGGACAGGCCGCAGATACGCAGTATTTT.

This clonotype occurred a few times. The CDR3 here is CASSSGDRGGGEKLFF. CDR3 nucleotide sequence: TGTGCCAGCAGCTCCGGAGACAGGGGTGGTGGTGAAAAACTGTTTTTT. This rearrangement joins TRBV11-1 to TRBJ1-4; TRBD1 aligns across 8 bases. Per germline, CDR1 SGHAT and CDR2 FQDESV (reference sequence). J gave up 7 bases and V 4 bases, and 11 bases lay outside the gene matches. The CDR3 is made up of 16 amino acids. Complete variable domain (other parts from reference TRBV11-1 and TRBJ1-4): EAEVAQSPRYKITEKSQAVAFWCDPISGHATLYWYRQILGQGPELLVQFQDESVVDDSQLPKDRFSAERLKGVDSTLKIQPAELGDSAMYLCASSSGDRGGGEKLFFGSGTQLSVL.

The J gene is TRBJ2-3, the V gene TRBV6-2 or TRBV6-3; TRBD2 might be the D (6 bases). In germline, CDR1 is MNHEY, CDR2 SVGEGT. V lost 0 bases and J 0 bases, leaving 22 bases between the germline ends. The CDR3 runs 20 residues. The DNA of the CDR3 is TGTGCCAGCAGTTACTCGCCGATGGGGCTCGGAGGGGCTAGCACAGATACGCAGTATTTT. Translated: CASSYSPMGLGGASTDTQYF.

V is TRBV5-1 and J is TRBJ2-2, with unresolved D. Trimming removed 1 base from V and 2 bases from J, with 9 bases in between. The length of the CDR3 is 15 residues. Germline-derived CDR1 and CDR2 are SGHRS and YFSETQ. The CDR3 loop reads CASSLLRGNTGELFF. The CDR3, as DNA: TGCGCCAGCAGCTTGTTACGCGGAAACACCGGGGAGCTGTTTTTT.

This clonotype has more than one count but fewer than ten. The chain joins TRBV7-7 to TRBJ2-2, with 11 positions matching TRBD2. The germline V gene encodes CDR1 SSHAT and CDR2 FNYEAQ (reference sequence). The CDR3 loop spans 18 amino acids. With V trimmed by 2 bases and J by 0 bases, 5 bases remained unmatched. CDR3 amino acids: CASSLYLAGGTNTGELFF. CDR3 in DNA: TGTGCCAGCAGCTTATACCTAGCGGGAGGAACGAACACCGGGGAGCTGTTTTTT. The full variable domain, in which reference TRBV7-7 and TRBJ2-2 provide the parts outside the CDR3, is GAGVSQSPRYKVTKRGQDVTLRCDPISSHATLYWYQQALGQGPEFLTYFNYEAQPDKSGLPSDRFSAERPEGSISTLTIQRTEQRDSAMYRCASSLYLAGGTNTGELFFGEGSRLTVL.